These 31 T cell receptor beta chains were all obtained from the same sample, sequenced in a study of blood T cells in healthy people across ages. A second PCR, run for about 7 to 12 cycles, used a sample-barcoded 5' primer plus a J-beta primer mix. MiXCR was run by TCRdb on the 5' RACE reads, yielding one entry per CDR3 protein. The data hold 1.5 million to 2 million distinct CDR3 sequences, with roughly two fifths observed a single time. The sequencing input was blood. All receptors derive from a human donor in good health.

The chain carries TRBV29-1 and TRBJ2-3; 8 bases align to TRBD2. There are 15 residues in the CDR3. The germline V gene encodes CDR1 SQVTM and CDR2 ANQGSEA. Losses at the gene ends were 2 bases for V and 4 bases for J; bases not matched to a gene: 8. The CDR3 region is CSVETGGAFADTQYF. The CDR3, as DNA: TGCAGCGTTGAAACCGGGGGGGCCTTTGCAGATACGCAGTATTTT.

The chain links TRBV18 to TRBJ2-7, with D tentatively TRBD1 or TRBD2 (5 bases each). Germline loops: CDR1 KGHSH, CDR2 LQKENI. There are 16 residues in the CDR3. Deletions cut 5 bases from V and 3 bases from J, with 20 bases between. The CDR3 sequence is CASSILPGRGDYEQYF. CDR3 in DNA: TGTGCCAGCTCAATACTTCCGGGACGGGGAGACTACGAGCAGTACTTC.

This clonotype was counted only a few times. The V and J genes are TRBV29-1 and TRBJ1-2, with no clear D. V lost 3 bases, J lost 0 bases, and 11 bases lay in between. This CDR3 contains 14 residues. Germline V gene sequence: CDR1 SQVTM, CDR2 ANQGSEA. The CDR3 loop reads CSVDTHLANYGYTF. The CDR3 nucleotides are TGCAGCGTTGACACCCACCTAGCTAACTATGGCTACACCTTC.

J is TRBJ2-1 and V is TRBV7-2, with TRBD1 matching over 12 bases. CDR3 length: 15 amino acids. Trimming took 6 bases from V and 7 from J; bases not matched to a gene: 7. Germline assignment: CDR1 SGHTA and CDR2 FQGNSA. The chain's CDR3 is CASRIRDRGRNEQFF. CDR3 nucleotide sequence: TGTGCCAGCAGAATCCGGGACAGGGGGCGTAATGAGCAGTTCTTC.

The V and J genes are TRBV3-1 and TRBJ2-7; D remains unclear. CDR1 is LGHDT and CDR2 is YNNKEL in the germline V gene (reference sequence). V was clipped by 7 bases and J by 1 base, with 11 bases between them. The length of the CDR3 is 13 residues. CDR3 in amino acids: CASTPPGSYEQYF. For the CDR3, the DNA is TGTGCCAGCACGCCTCCCGGGTCCTACGAGCAGTACTTC.

In this sample, this clonotype turned up a few times. This rearrangement joins TRBV20-1 to TRBJ1-5; 10 nucleotides agree with TRBD1. CDR3 length: 18 residues. The V gene end was trimmed by 6 bases and the J gene end by 6 bases; junction bases not matched to a gene: 20. Germline V gene data show CDR1 as DFQATT and CDR2 as SNEGSKA (reference sequence). CDR3 amino acids: CSASYPDRGRFTGQPQHF. The CDR3 DNA reads TGCAGTGCCTCCTACCCCGACAGGGGGCGGTTTACGGGTCAGCCCCAGCATTTT.

In this sample, this clonotype turned up a few times. V and J are TRBV28 and TRBJ1-1, with no clear D. Trimming pared 5 bases from V and 2 bases from J, leaving 15 bases between. Germline V gives CDR1 MDHEN, CDR2 SYDVKM. The CDR3 runs to 15 residues. CDR3 protein: CASSLLSGGNTEAFF. CDR3 nucleotide sequence: TGTGCCAGCAGTCTATTAAGCGGCGGTAACACTGAAGCTTTCTTT.

V and J are TRBV7-2 and TRBJ1-2; 8 bases are shared with TRBD1. Germline-derived CDR1 and CDR2 are SGHTA and FQGNSA. The CDR3 runs to 16 residues. V lost 5 bases and J lost 3; bases outside the gene matches: 11. The DNA of the CDR3 is TGTGCCAGCAGCCCTGACGGGACAGGCCCCTACTATGGCTACACCTTC. The encoded protein is CASSPDGTGPYYGYTF.

This clonotype was seen only a few times. V is TRBV6-2 or TRBV6-3 and J is TRBJ2-6; no clear D gene. Germline lookup yields CDR1 MNHEY and CDR2 SVGEGT. The V end was cut by 4 bases, the J end by 0 bases, with 7 bases between. The CDR3 has 15 amino acids. CDR3 sequence (DNA): TGTGCCAGCAGTTTCAAGCGCTCTGGGGCCAACGTCCTGACTTTC. It translates to CASSFKRSGANVLTF.

The chain employs TRBV7-2 and TRBJ2-5, with 9 bases that match TRBD2. This CDR3 has 15 residues. The V gene end was trimmed by 5 bases and the J gene end by 6 bases; junction bases not matched to a gene: 10. Germline-derived CDR1 and CDR2 are SGHTA and FQGNSA. In DNA form, the CDR3 reads TGTGCCAGCAGCCCCGGCGGGGCGGGGGGGAAGACCCAGTACTTC. Amino acid sequence: CASSPGGAGGKTQYF.

There are a few counts of this clonotype. The chain uses TRBV2 and TRBJ2-3, with 9 positions matching TRBD2. In germline, CDR1 is SNHLY, CDR2 FYNNEI. The CDR3 length is 16 residues. The V gene end was trimmed by 7 bases and the J gene end by 1 base; junction bases not matched to a gene: 9. CDR3 residues: CASTARGGRGTDTQYF. Written as DNA, the CDR3 is TGTGCCAGCACAGCGCGGGGGGGCCGCGGCACAGATACGCAGTATTTT.

CDR3 bases: TGTGCCAGCAGCCAGTTGACGGTCCCGCGAAACTATGGCTACACCTTC. As protein: CASSQLTVPRNYGYTF. The chain uses TRBV14 and TRBJ1-2; D not certain. The V end was cut by 3 bases, the J end by 2 bases, with 16 bases between. The CDR3 runs to 16 residues. Germline CDR1 reads SGHDN; CDR2 reads FVKESK.

The chain carries TRBV29-1 and TRBJ2-7; TRBD1 matches at 7 bases. The CDR3 extends over 14 amino acids. J lost 3 bases, V lost 7 bases, and 12 bases had no gene match. Germline lookup yields CDR1 SQVTM and CDR2 ANQGSEA. The CDR3 sequence is CSALYGTVGYEQYF. The CDR3 DNA is TGCAGCGCCTTATACGGGACAGTGGGCTACGAGCAGTACTTC.

The rearrangement uses TRBV7-2 and TRBJ2-3; 7 nucleotides match TRBD1. Germline assignment: CDR1 SGHTA and CDR2 FQGNSA. With V trimmed by 5 bases and J by 2 bases, 7 bases remained unmatched. The CDR3 loop spans 15 amino acids. DNA for the CDR3: TGTGCCAGCAGCGGAAGACAGGGCCCCACAGATACGCAGTATTTT. Its protein is CASSGRQGPTDTQYF.

This clonotype has more than one count but fewer than ten. V usage is TRBV15 and J usage is TRBJ1-1; a weak D match, TRBD1 (6 bases). CDR1 is LNHNV, CDR2 YYDKDF, per germline (reference sequence). The CDR3 runs 16 residues. V was cut by 0 bases and J by 2 bases, with 13 bases left in between. Written as DNA, the CDR3 is TGTGCCACCAGCAGAGATGGCAGGGGTTCCAACACTGAAGCTTTCTTT. This sequence encodes CATSRDGRGSNTEAFF.

This clonotype was recorded many times. The rearrangement links TRBV7-2 to TRBJ1-2; D gene unclear. CDR1 and CDR2 (germline): SGHTA, FQGNSA. The ends were cut back, 3 bases at V and 0 bases at J, with 8 bases in the middle. This CDR3 contains 14 residues. The CDR3 nucleotides read TGTGCCAGCAGCTTGGACGGGACTAACTATGGCTACACCTTC. It encodes CASSLDGTNYGYTF. The variable domain in full, with the rest retrieved from reference TRBV7-2 and TRBJ1-2, is GAGVSQSPSNKVTEKGKDVELRCDPISGHTALYWYRQSLGQGLEFLIYFQGNSAPDKSGLPSDRFSAERTGGSVSTLTIQRTQQEDSAVYLCASSLDGTNYGYTFGSGTRLTVV.

This clonotype has just a few counts. The genes are TRBV6-1 and TRBJ2-5; TRBD2 matches 9 bases. J was trimmed by 5 bases and V by 1 base; bases with no gene match: 8. Germline V lookup: CDR1 MNHNS, CDR2 SASEGT. This CDR3 has 16 residues. This CDR3 is CASSEGAGGYPETQYF. CDR3 DNA: TGTGCCAGCAGTGAAGGGGCGGGGGGGTACCCCGAGACCCAGTACTTC.

This clonotype occurred a few times. V usage is TRBV5-1 and J usage is TRBJ1-6; D unclear. CDR1 and CDR2 from the germline V gene are SGHRS and YFSETQ. Deletions cut 5 bases from V and 7 bases from J, with 10 bases between. CDR3 size: 13 residues. CDR3 sequence: CASRRNSNSPLHF. The CDR3 DNA reads as TGCGCCAGCAGACGGAATTCGAATTCACCCCTCCACTTT.

J is TRBJ2-6 and V is TRBV18; a possible D gene is TRBD2 (7 bases). With 3 bases removed from V and 4 bases from J, the gap between germline ends came to 19 bases. Germline V gene sequence: CDR1 KGHSH, CDR2 LQKENI. The CDR3 has 18 residues. The CDR3 DNA reads as TGTGCCAGCTCACCCACTGGGGGGGCTTATTCAGGGGCCAACGTCCTGACTTTC. As protein: CASSPTGGAYSGANVLTF. The variable domain in full, with the rest retrieved from reference TRBV18 and TRBJ2-6, is NAGVMQNPRHLVRRRGQEARLRCSPMKGHSHVYWYRQLPEEGLKFMVYLQKENIIDESGMPKERFSAEFPKEGPSILRIQQVVRGDSAAYFCASSPTGGAYSGANVLTFGAGSRLTVL.

Only a few counts were recorded for this clonotype. J is TRBJ1-1 and V is TRBV12-3 or TRBV12-4, with D perhaps TRBD1 (6 bases). V was shortened by 0 bases and J by 4 bases, with 9 bases between the two germline ends. The CDR3 has 14 residues. The CDR3 DNA is TGTGCCAGCAGTTTAGCAGGGGGAATCACTGAAGCTTTCTTT. As protein: CASSLAGGITEAFF.

There are a few counts of this clonotype. This rearrangement joins TRBV24-1 to TRBJ1-2, with 7 positions matching TRBD1. The CDR3 is 16 residues long. The germline gives CDR1 KGHDR, CDR2 SFDVKD. V trimming: 6 bases; J trimming: 3 bases; junction bases outside the gene matches: 12. CDR3 nucleotides: TGTGCCACCAGTCCAGCGGCAGGGGGGGAGGACTATGGCTACACCTTC. It encodes CATSPAAGGEDYGYTF.

This clonotype was observed a handful of times. V and J are TRBV14 and TRBJ2-3; the D gene is possibly TRBD1 (6 bases). The V end was cut by 0 bases, the J end by 1 base, with 11 bases between. In germline, CDR1 is SGHDN, CDR2 FVKESK. The CDR3 totals 16 residues. In DNA, the CDR3 is TGTGCCAGCAGCCAAGACAGGGGACCCCGCACAGATACGCAGTATTTT. Residues: CASSQDRGPRTDTQYF.

The chain has TRBV20-1 and TRBJ2-1; D remains ambiguous. The CDR3 loop spans 13 amino acids. With 3 bases removed from V and 4 bases from J, the gap between germline ends came to 10 bases. Germline CDR1 reads DFQATT; CDR2 reads SNEGSKA (reference sequence). The CDR3 sequence: CSARQSRYNEQFF. Here the CDR3 DNA reads TGCAGTGCTAGGCAGTCTAGGTACAATGAGCAGTTCTTC.

This chain links TRBV28 with TRBJ2-6; 8 positions match TRBD1. Germline trimming cut 5 bases from V and 0 bases from J; bases unmatched to any gene: 6. This CDR3 is built from 17 residues. Germline-derived CDR1 and CDR2 are MDHEN and SYDVKM. CDR3 coding DNA: TGTGCCAGCAGTATGGGACAGGATTTCTCTGGGGCCAACGTCCTGACTTTC. It codes for CASSMGQDFSGANVLTF.

J is TRBJ2-5 and V is TRBV7-6, with a tentative D call TRBD2 (5 bases). Germline V lookup: CDR1 SGHVS, CDR2 FNYEAQ. Trimming took off 1 base at V and 1 base at J, with 10 bases between the two ends. The CDR3 sequence is 15 residues long. This CDR3 reads CASSLVRGFQETQYF. CDR3 sequence (DNA): TGTGCCAGCAGCTTAGTTCGGGGTTTCCAAGAGACCCAGTACTTC.

J is TRBJ2-4 and V is TRBV5-1; TRBD1 matches at 10 bases. This CDR3 has 14 amino acids. V shed 3 bases, J shed 7 bases, and the junction held 4 bases outside the gene matches. Germline assignment: CDR1 SGHRS and CDR2 YFSETQ. The CDR3 DNA reads as TGCGCCAGCAGCTCGAGGACAGGGGGGAACATTCAGTACTTC. Its protein is CASSSRTGGNIQYF.

This chain connects TRBV7-2 to TRBJ2-1; a weak D match, TRBD1 (6 bases). Trimming removed 0 bases at V and 5 bases at J, with 14 bases between. Looked up from germline, CDR1 is SGHTA and CDR2 is FQGNSA. CDR3 size: 16 residues. CDR3 sequence reads: CASSLAPRGADNEQFF. CDR3 coding DNA: TGTGCCAGCAGCTTAGCGCCCAGGGGAGCGGACAATGAGCAGTTCTTC.

The J gene is TRBJ2-1, the V gene TRBV7-3, with 8 bases that match TRBD1. CDR1 SGHTA and CDR2 FQGTGA come from the germline V gene. CDR3 size: 16 residues. V dropped 1 base and J dropped 4; count of bases not matched to a gene: 6. DNA of the CDR3: TGTGCCAGCAGCTTAAGGAGGACAGGGACATACAATGAGCAGTTCTTC. It translates to CASSLRRTGTYNEQFF. Using reference TRBV7-3 and TRBJ2-1 for the parts outside the CDR3, the full variable domain is GAGVSQTPSNKVTEKGKYVELRCDPISGHTALYWYRQSLGQGPEFLIYFQGTGAADDSGLPNDRFFAVRPEGSVSTLKIQRTERGDSAVYLCASSLRRTGTYNEQFFGPGTRLTVL.

V usage is TRBV3-1 and J usage is TRBJ1-2; 8 bases are shared with TRBD1. The CDR3 sequence is 15 residues long. The trim removed 4 bases at V and 2 bases at J, leaving 6 bases unmatched. CDR1 and CDR2 (germline): LGHDT, YNNKEL (reference sequence). DNA for the CDR3: TGTGCCAGCAGCCTGCGACAGGGGAAGAACTATGGCTACACCTTC. Protein product: CASSLRQGKNYGYTF.

This chain links TRBV4-3 with TRBJ2-3; possible D gene TRBD2, 6 bases. The CDR3 is 16 residues long. Germline-derived CDR1 and CDR2 are LGHNA and YSLEER. Deletions cut 2 bases from V and 1 base from J, with 13 bases between. DNA of the CDR3: TGCGCCAGCAGCCAATTTCGCGGGGCCCGCACAGATACGCAGTATTTT. Protein sequence: CASSQFRGARTDTQYF.

The V and J genes are TRBV7-2 and TRBJ2-3, with 12 bases lining up with TRBD2. The CDR3 sequence is 16 residues long. The ends lost 7 bases at V and 6 bases at J; junction bases unmatched: 11. CDR1 is SGHTA and CDR2 is FQGNSA in the germline V gene. This CDR3 is CASMHPSGGATDTQYF. The CDR3 region has the DNA TGTGCCAGCATGCATCCTAGCGGGGGGGCAACGGATACGCAGTATTTT.